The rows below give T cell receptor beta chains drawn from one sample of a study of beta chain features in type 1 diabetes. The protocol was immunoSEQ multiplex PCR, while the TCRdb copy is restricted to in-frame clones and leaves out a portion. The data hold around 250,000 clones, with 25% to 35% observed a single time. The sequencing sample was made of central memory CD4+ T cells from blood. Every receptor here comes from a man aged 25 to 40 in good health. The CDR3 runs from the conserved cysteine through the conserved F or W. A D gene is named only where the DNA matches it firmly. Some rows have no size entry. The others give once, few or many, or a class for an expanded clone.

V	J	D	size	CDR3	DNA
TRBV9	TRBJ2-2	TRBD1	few	CASNLGQGTRNTGELFF	TGTGCCAGCAACCTAGGACAGGGGACCAGGAACACCGGGGAGCTGTTTTTT
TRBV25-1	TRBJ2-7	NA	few	CASSEGQAGRSYEQYF	TGTGCCAGCAGTGAAGGACAGGCGGGGAGGTCCTACGAGCAGTACTTC
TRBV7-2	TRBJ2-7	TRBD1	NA	CASSLAGQGAYEQYF	TGTGCCAGCAGCTTAGCAGGACAGGGGGCCTACGAGCAGTACTTC
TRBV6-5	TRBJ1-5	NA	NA	CAIRGNQENQPQHF	TGTGCCATCAGAGGTAACCAGGAGAATCAGCCCCAGCATTTT
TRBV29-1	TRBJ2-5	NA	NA	CSVEGKGEETQYF	TGCAGCGTTGAAGGCAAGGGGGAAGAGACCCAGTACTTC
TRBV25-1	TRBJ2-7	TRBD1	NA	CASTSWQGASEQYF	TGTGCCAGCACCTCGTGGCAGGGGGCCTCTGAGCAGTACTTC
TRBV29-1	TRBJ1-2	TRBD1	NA	CSVENRGSSNGYGYTF	TGCAGCGTTGAAAACAGGGGGTCTTCGAATGGCTATGGCTACACCTTC
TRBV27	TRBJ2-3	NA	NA	CASSLSWGDTQYF	TGTGCCAGCAGTTTATCGTGGGGGGATACGCAGTATTTT
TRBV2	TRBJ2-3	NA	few	CASNSQGGDTQYF	TGTGCCAGCAATTCCCAGGGCGGGGATACGCAGTATTTT
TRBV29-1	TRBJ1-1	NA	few	CSVGSVGEAFF	TGCAGCGTTGGGTCGGTGGGTGAAGCTTTCTTT
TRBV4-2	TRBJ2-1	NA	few	CASSQDLLEGNEQFF	TGTGCCAGCAGCCAAGATCTACTAGAGGGCAATGAGCAGTTCTTC
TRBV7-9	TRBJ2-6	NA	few	CASSSPGGPGANVLTF	TGTGCCAGCAGTTCCCCGGGCGGCCCTGGGGCCAACGTCCTGACTTTC
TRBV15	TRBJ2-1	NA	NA	CATSSGRHGNEQFF	TGTGCCACCAGCAGCGGGCGGCATGGGAATGAGCAGTTCTTC
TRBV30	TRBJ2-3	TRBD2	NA	CAYTSGRTDTQYF	TGTGCTTACACTAGCGGGAGGACGGATACGCAGTATTTT
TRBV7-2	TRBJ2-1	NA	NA	CASSLAGGLVYNEQFF	TGTGCCAGCAGCTTAGCGGGGGGTTTGGTCTACAATGAGCAGTTCTTC
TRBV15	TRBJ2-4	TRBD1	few	CATSRSRPTGAGNIQYF	TGTGCCACCAGCAGATCGCGACCTACAGGGGCGGGAAACATTCAGTACTTC
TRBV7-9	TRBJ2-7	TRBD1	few	CASSVTGGGYEQYF	TGTGCCAGCAGCGTAACAGGGGGTGGCTACGAGCAGTACTTC
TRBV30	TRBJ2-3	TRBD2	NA	CAWTSGATDTQYF	TGTGCCTGGACTAGCGGGGCGACAGATACGCAGTATTTT
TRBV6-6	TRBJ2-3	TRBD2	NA	CASRTSGIESDTQYF	TGTGCCAGCAGAACTAGCGGGATAGAGTCAGATACGCAGTATTTT
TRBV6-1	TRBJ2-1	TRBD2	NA	CASSEANLAGAVGVKFF	TGTGCCAGCAGTGAAGCGAATCTGGCGGGAGCGGTCGGGGTAAAGTTCTTC
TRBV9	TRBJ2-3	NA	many	CASSPTVRRADTQYF	TGTGCCAGCAGCCCAACGGTTCGGCGGGCAGATACGCAGTATTTT
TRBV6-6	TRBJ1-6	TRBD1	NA	CASSAPGTVGSPLHF	TGTGCCAGCAGCGCCCCAGGGACAGTGGGTTCACCCCTCCACTTT
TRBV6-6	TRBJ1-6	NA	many	CASSTGGPYSPLHF	TGTGCCAGCAGTACGGGAGGGCCCTATTCACCCCTCCACTTT
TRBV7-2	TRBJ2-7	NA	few	CASSLGRVPYEQYF	TGTGCCAGCAGCTTAGGCCGGGTGCCCTACGAGCAGTACTTC
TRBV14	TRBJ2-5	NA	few	CASSVMTQTQYF	TGTGCCAGCAGCGTTATGACCCAAACCCAGTACTTC
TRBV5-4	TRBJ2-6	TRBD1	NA	CASSVGQLSGANVLTF	TGTGCCAGCAGCGTGGGACAGCTATCCGGGGCCAACGTCCTGACTTTC
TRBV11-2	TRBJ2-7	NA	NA	CASSFRTDLYEQYF	TGTGCCAGCAGCTTTCGGACGGACCTCTACGAGCAGTACTTC
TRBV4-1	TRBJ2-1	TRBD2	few	CASSQDASGGANEQFF	TGCGCCAGCAGCCAAGATGCTAGCGGGGGGGCTAATGAGCAGTTCTTC
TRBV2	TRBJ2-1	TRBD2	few	CASEVEGGVF	TGTGCCAGCGAGGTCGAGGGAGGGGTCTTC
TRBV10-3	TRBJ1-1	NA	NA	CAISPSPFEAFF	TGTGCCATCAGTCCGAGTCCCTTTGAAGCTTTCTTT
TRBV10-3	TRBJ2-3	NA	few	CAIRPGLAGGGDTQYF	TGTGCCATCAGACCCGGCCTAGCAGGTGGAGGAGATACGCAGTATTTT
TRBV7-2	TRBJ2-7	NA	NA	CASSSDSSSYEQYF	TGTGCCAGCAGCTCGGACTCTAGCTCCTACGAGCAGTACTTC
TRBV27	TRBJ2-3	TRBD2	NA	CASSVGGTFQNTQYF	TGTGCCAGCAGTGTCGGGGGGACCTTTCAGAATACGCAGTATTTT
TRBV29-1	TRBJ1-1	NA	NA	CSVEEGMNTEAFF	TGCAGCGTTGAAGAAGGGATGAACACTGAAGCTTTCTTT
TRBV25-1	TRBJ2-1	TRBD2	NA	CASSDPMRLAGEQFF	TGTGCCAGCAGTGACCCTATGAGGCTAGCGGGCGAGCAGTTCTTC
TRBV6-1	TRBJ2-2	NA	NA	CAIPDRNTGELFF	TGTGCCATCCCCGACAGGAACACCGGGGAGCTGTTTTTT
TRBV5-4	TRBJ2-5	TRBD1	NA	CASSFRGTAQETQYF	TGTGCCAGCAGCTTTCGTGGGACAGCCCAAGAGACCCAGTACTTC
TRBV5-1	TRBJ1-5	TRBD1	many	CASSLGQGPNFPQHF	TGCGCCAGCAGCCTGGGACAGGGCCCCAATTTCCCCCAGCATTTT
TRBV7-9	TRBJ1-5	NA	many	CASSLNSPTQPQHF	TGTGCCAGCAGCTTAAACAGTCCCACTCAGCCCCAGCATTTT
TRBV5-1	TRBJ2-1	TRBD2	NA	CASSAGTSGSYNEQFF	TGCGCCAGCAGCGCCGGGACTAGCGGGTCCTACAATGAGCAGTTCTTC
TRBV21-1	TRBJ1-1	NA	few	CASNQKIILNTEAFF	TGTGCCAGCAACCAAAAGATAATTCTGAACACTGAAGCTTTCTTT
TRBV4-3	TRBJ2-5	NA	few	CASSPERSQETQYF	TGCGCCAGCAGCCCCGAACGGAGCCAAGAGACCCAGTACTTC
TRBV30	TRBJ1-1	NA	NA	CAWSDRNTEAFF	TGTGCCTGGAGTGACCGGAACACTGAAGCTTTCTTT
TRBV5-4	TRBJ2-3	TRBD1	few	CASSLGGQGRGDTQYF	TGTGCCAGCAGCTTAGGTGGACAGGGAAGGGGAGATACGCAGTATTTT
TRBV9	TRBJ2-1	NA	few	CASSVAGEEYNEQFF	TGTGCCAGCAGCGTAGCGGGAGAGGAGTACAATGAGCAGTTCTTC
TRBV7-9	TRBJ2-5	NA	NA	CASSLAGGSETQYF	TGTGCCAGCAGCCTCGCAGGTGGTAGCGAGACCCAGTACTTC
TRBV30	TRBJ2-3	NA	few	CAWSELRDTQYF	TGTGCCTGGAGTGAGTTGAGGGATACGCAGTATTTT
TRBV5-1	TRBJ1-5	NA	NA	CASSPGSGQPQHF	TGCGCCAGCAGCCCGGGGTCGGGACAGCCCCAGCATTTT
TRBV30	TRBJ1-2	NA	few	CAWTPGIANYGYTF	TGTGCCTGGACCCCCGGGATCGCTAACTATGGCTACACCTTC
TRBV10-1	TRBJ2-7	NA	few	CASSESKVRAGREQYF	TGCGCCAGCAGTGAGTCGAAGGTCCGGGCGGGACGCGAGCAGTACTTC
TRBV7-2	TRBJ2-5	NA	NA	CASSSKETQYF	TGTGCCAGTAGCTCTAAAGAGACCCAGTACTTC
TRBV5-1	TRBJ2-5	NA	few	CASSAGRMGETQYF	TGCGCCAGCAGCGCGGGACGGATGGGAGAGACCCAGTACTTC
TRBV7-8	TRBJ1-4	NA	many	CASSPKGQQPNEKLFF	TGTGCCAGCAGCCCCAAGGGACAACAGCCTAATGAAAAACTGTTTTTT
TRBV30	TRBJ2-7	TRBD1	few	CAWSFGTGGKYEQYF	TGTGCCTGGAGTTTCGGGACAGGGGGCAAGTACGAGCAGTACTTC
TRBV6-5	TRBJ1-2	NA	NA	CASSYSPANYGYTF	TGTGCCAGCAGTTACTCGCCGGCGAACTATGGCTACACCTTC
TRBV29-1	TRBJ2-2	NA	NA	CSAREGSKAGELFF	TGCAGCGCCCGTGAGGGAAGTAAGGCCGGGGAGCTGTTTTTT
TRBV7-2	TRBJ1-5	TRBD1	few	CASSIRQGNQPQHF	TGTGCCAGCAGCATTAGACAGGGTAATCAGCCCCAGCATTTT
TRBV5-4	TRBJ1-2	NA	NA	CASSPGGPVANYGYTF	TGTGCCAGCAGCCCGGGGGGTCCAGTAGCTAACTATGGCTACACCTTC
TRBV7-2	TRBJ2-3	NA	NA	CASSLLGDTQYF	TGTGCCAGCAGCCTACTGGGAGATACGCAGTATTTT